This T cell receptor beta chain originates from a study of OX40 agonist ivuxolimab in advanced cancers. The protocol was immunoSEQ multiplex PCR, while the TCRdb copy is restricted to in-frame clones and leaves out a portion. The data show under 85,000 clones, 90% to 95% seen once. The sample here was CD4+ or CD8+ T cells sorted from blood, taken in a trial of the OX40 agonist ivuxolimab. The receptor's source is an adult with an advanced solid tumor such as melanoma, head and neck, liver or kidney cancer.

The CDR3, as DNA: TGTGCCAGCAGCTTTGGAAAGGGAAATACGCAGTATTTT. This codes for CASSFGKGNTQYF. The rearrangement uses TRBV5-4 and TRBJ2-3; no reliable D call. Trimming left V 2 bases short and J 7 bases short, with 11 bases between. The CDR3 runs 13 residues. Germline CDR1 reads SGHNT; CDR2 reads YYREEE (reference sequence).